Following are 29 T cell receptor beta chains from one sample sequenced in a study of blood T cell repertoires in COVID-19. The protocol was immunoSEQ multiplex PCR, while the TCRdb copy is restricted to in-frame clones and leaves out a portion. The sample contains about 320,000 clones, around 86% of which appear only once. The source material was peripheral blood. Receptor source: a woman in her forties or fifties with acute or convalescent COVID-19.

The chain joins TRBV5-6 to TRBJ2-2; TRBD2 is a possible D gene (6 bases). The germline V and J ends were trimmed by 7 bases and 4 bases, with 14 bases remaining between them. Per germline, CDR1 SGHDT and CDR2 YYEEEE. The CDR3 covers 14 residues. This CDR3 reads CASCMGGSTGELFF. CDR3 bases: TGTGCCAGCTGTATGGGGGGAAGCACCGGGGAGCTGTTTTTT.

The rearrangement joins TRBV5-1 to TRBJ2-7; D is ambiguous. Trimming shortened V by 4 bases and J by 6 bases, and 11 bases separated the two germline ends. This CDR3 region has 12 residues. Germline CDR1 is SGHRS and CDR2 is YFSETQ. The CDR3 nucleotides are TGCGCCAGCAGCCTTACAGTTGCCGAGCAGTACTTC. This encodes CASSLTVAEQYF.

This sequence joins TRBV18 and TRBJ2-1; 10 bases fit TRBD1. V lost 8 bases to trimming and J lost 6 bases; unmatched junction nucleotides: 7. Germline CDR1 KGHSH, CDR2 LQKENI. The CDR3 totals 14 residues. For the CDR3, the DNA is TGTGCCAGCCGAATTGACAGGGGGCCCAATGAGCAGTTCTTC. Residues: CASRIDRGPNEQFF.

This clone was found many times. The sample holds other DNA sequences that translate to the same CDR3. The chain combines TRBV24-1 with TRBJ2-7, with 12 bases identical to TRBD1. Trimming at V came to 9 bases and at J to 6 bases, leaving 2 bases not matched to a gene. CDR1 and CDR2 (germline): KGHDR, SFDVKD. This CDR3 has 12 residues. CDR3 residues: CATGTGGREQYF. CDR3 coding DNA: TGTGCCACCGGGACAGGGGGCCGCGAGCAGTACTTC.

The chain employs TRBV19 and TRBJ1-1; TRBD1 is a possible D gene (5 bases). The CDR3 is 13 amino acids. CDR1 and CDR2 from the germline V gene are LNHDA and SQIVND (reference sequence). With 3 bases removed from V and 2 bases from J, the gap between germline ends came to 7 bases. CDR3 residues: CASSMGGNTEAFF. CDR3 DNA sequence: TGTGCCAGTAGTATGGGGGGAAACACTGAAGCTTTCTTT.

On this clone itself: This sample also contains other DNA sequences that code for the same CDR3. J is TRBJ1-2 and V is TRBV7-2, with 8 bases that match TRBD1. The ends lost 5 bases at V and 2 bases at J; junction bases unmatched: 4. Germline assignment: CDR1 SGHTA and CDR2 FQGNSA. The CDR3 is made up of 14 amino acids. CDR3 in DNA: TGTGCCAGCAGCCCGCGGACAGGGAACTATGGCTACACCTTC. The encoded protein is CASSPRTGNYGYTF.

There are a few counts of this clone. The chain couples TRBV4-2 to TRBJ1-3, with TRBD1 matching over 8 bases. The CDR3 has 16 residues. V was clipped by 0 bases and J by 5 bases; unmatched bases: 6. Germline V lookup: CDR1 LGHNA, CDR2 YNFKEQ. CDR3 amino acids: CASSQDLTGGRNTIYF. Here the CDR3 DNA reads TGTGCCAGCAGCCAAGATTTAACAGGGGGTAGAAACACCATATATTTT.

The chain couples TRBV18 to TRBJ2-7; 10 nucleotides agree with TRBD1. V was pared by 3 bases and J by 8 bases, with 7 bases of the junction left unmatched. This CDR3 has 14 residues. The germline CDR1 and CDR2 sequences are KGHSH and LQKENI. CDR3 nucleotide sequence: TGTGCCAGCTCACCCTCCGGGACAGGGGTCCAGCAGTACTTC. Translated, it gives CASSPSGTGVQQYF.

This sequence joins TRBV30 and TRBJ2-7, with 10 bases identical to TRBD1. Per the germline V gene, CDR1 is GTSNPN and CDR2 is SVGIG (reference sequence). V shed 3 bases, J shed 3 bases, and the junction held 2 bases outside the gene matches. This CDR3 spans 13 amino acids. Here the CDR3 DNA reads TGTGCCTGGAGGAGGACAGGGGGCTACGAGCAGTACTTC. Translation gives CAWRRTGGYEQYF.

The chain links TRBV20-1 to TRBJ2-7, with TRBD1 as a possible D gene (7 bases). This CDR3 is built from 13 residues. Trimming cost V 3 bases and J 7 bases, with 16 bases left between them. The V gene's germline CDR1 is DFQATT and CDR2 SNEGSKA (reference sequence). The CDR3 nucleotides are TGCAGTGCTAGTAGCAGGGGGGTTCGGGAGCAGTACTTC. It specifies CSASSRGVREQYF.

This chain links TRBV4-1 with TRBJ2-7; the D is unclear. V was shortened by 0 bases and J by 0 bases, with 18 bases between the two germline ends. The CDR3 is 18 amino acids. Germline CDR1 reads MGHRA; CDR2 reads YSYEKL. The CDR3 DNA reads as TGCGCCAGCAGCCAAGATGAGGCAACTACTCACGACTCCTACGAGCAGTACTTC. This encodes CASSQDEATTHDSYEQYF.

This clone was counted a single time. The rearrangement uses TRBV19 and TRBJ2-5; 10 nucleotides agree with TRBD2. The CDR3 covers 15 residues. Germline values: CDR1 LNHDA, CDR2 SQIVND (reference sequence). The V segment lost 5 bases and the J segment 5 bases; nucleotides outside the gene matches: 8. The CDR3 coding sequence is TGTGCCAGTAGTGGGGGGACTAGCGTTGACGAGACCCAGTACTTC. Translation gives CASSGGTSVDETQYF.

The chain recombines TRBV5-1 with TRBJ2-3; D is perhaps TRBD1 (5 bases). This CDR3 has 16 amino acids. V lost 4 bases and J lost 2, with 17 bases in between. Germline CDR1 and CDR2: SGHRS and YFSETQ. CDR3: CASSPQGSSYTDTQYF. DNA for the CDR3: TGCGCCAGCAGCCCCCAGGGTAGCAGCTACACAGATACGCAGTATTTT.

This clone was found once. The chain employs TRBV12-3 or TRBV12-4 and TRBJ1-2; D remains unclear. Trimming cost V 3 bases and J 3 bases, with 8 bases left between them. CDR3 size: 13 residues. The CDR3 here is CASSFQIYYGYTF. In DNA form, the CDR3 reads TGTGCCAGCAGTTTTCAAATTTACTATGGCTACACCTTC.

This clone was picked up one time. The chain has TRBV7-2 and TRBJ2-7; tentatively, D is TRBD1 (6 bases). Between the trimmed V and J ends, which lost 5 bases and 1 base, there was a span of 18 bases. Germline CDR1 and CDR2: SGHTA and FQGNSA. The CDR3 contains 16 residues. In DNA, the CDR3 is TGTGCCAGCAGCAGAAGCCGGGACAAGGAGTCCTACGAGCAGTACTTC. Protein product: CASSRSRDKESYEQYF.

This chain uses TRBV19 with TRBJ1-1; 9 positions match TRBD1. J lost 0 bases, V lost 4 bases, and 3 bases had no gene match. Germline CDR1 and CDR2: LNHDA and SQIVND (reference sequence). The CDR3 has 15 residues. The CDR3 reads CASSTGTGMNTEAFF. The DNA of the CDR3 is TGTGCCAGTAGTACCGGGACAGGGATGAACACTGAAGCTTTCTTT.

The chain links TRBV19 to TRBJ2-1; maybe TRBD1 (5 bases). V was trimmed by 1 base and J by 9 bases, leaving 10 bases between them. The CDR3 is 13 amino acids. Germline assignment: CDR1 LNHDA and CDR2 SQIVND (reference sequence). As DNA, the CDR3 is TGTGCCAGTAGTATAGGGGGCGCCGGTGAGCAGTTCTTC. Translation: CASSIGGAGEQFF.

V is TRBV18 and J is TRBJ1-1; D possibly corresponds to TRBD1 (6 bases). Germline values: CDR1 KGHSH, CDR2 LQKENI. This CDR3 contains 16 residues. V lost 1 base and J 7 bases, leaving 19 bases between the germline ends. The chain's CDR3 is CASSPLQLGGAFEAFF. Written as DNA, the CDR3 is TGTGCCAGCTCACCACTCCAATTAGGGGGGGCCTTTGAAGCTTTCTTT.

This chain connects TRBV9 to TRBJ2-1, with TRBD2 identical over 13 bases. Germline CDR1 reads SGDLS; CDR2 reads YYNGEE. V trimming: 3 bases; J trimming: 9 bases; junction bases outside the gene matches: 6. The CDR3 extends over 15 amino acids. Here the CDR3 DNA reads TGTGCCAGCAGCGGGGGGACTAGCGGGAACGCTGAGCAGTTCTTC. Amino acid sequence: CASSGGTSGNAEQFF.

The chain is built from TRBV5-4 and TRBJ2-7; TRBD1 matches 7 bases. Germline assignment: CDR1 SGHNT and CDR2 YYREEE (reference sequence). This CDR3 region has 15 residues. The V gene end was trimmed by 4 bases and the J gene end by 2 bases; junction bases not matched to a gene: 9. CDR3 bases: TGTGCCAGCAGCCCTCCGACAGGGAATCCCTACGAGCAGTACTTC. Encoded protein: CASSPPTGNPYEQYF.

The chain recombines TRBV24-1 with TRBJ2-7, with 7 nucleotides matching TRBD1. The CDR3 totals 15 residues. With V trimmed by 4 bases and J by 4 bases, 9 bases remained unmatched. Germline V CDR1 and CDR2: KGHDR, SFDVKD. CDR3 DNA sequence: TGTGCCACCAGTGAGTCGACAGGGAGAGGATACGAGCAGTACTTC. It encodes CATSESTGRGYEQYF.

The chain combines TRBV3-1 (or the pseudogene TRBV3-2) with TRBJ2-5; TRBD2 might be the D (5 bases). The CDR3 consists of 14 residues. V lost 8 bases, J lost 2 bases, and 15 bases lay in between. Germline V gives CDR1 LGHDT, CDR2 YNNKEL (reference sequence). CDR3 in amino acids: CASLGGGKQETQYF. In nucleotides, the CDR3 is TGTGCCAGCCTCGGAGGAGGAAAACAAGAGACCCAGTACTTC.

The chain joins TRBV27 to TRBJ2-7; tentative D call: TRBD2 (6 bases). The CDR3 runs to 15 residues. Per germline, CDR1 MNHEY and CDR2 SMNVEV (reference sequence). V lost 5 bases and J 2 bases, leaving 16 bases between the germline ends. The CDR3 DNA follows: TGTGCCAGCAGTCCCCGCCCAGCGGGTACCTACGAGCAGTACTTC. It encodes CASSPRPAGTYEQYF.

The chain links TRBV27 to TRBJ1-4, with 7 bases fitting TRBD1. The CDR3 contains 15 residues. After removal of 2 bases from V and 4 bases from J, the junction contained 4 bases not matched to a gene. Germline V CDR1 and CDR2: MNHEY, SMNVEV (reference sequence). CDR3 coding DNA: TGTGCCAGCAGTTTACTAGGGACAGATAATGAAAAACTGTTTTTT. Its translation is CASSLLGTDNEKLFF.

The V call is TRBV11-2, the J call TRBJ2-1; 13 nucleotides align to TRBD2. The CDR3 totals 16 residues. Germline V gene lookup returns CDR1 SGHAT and CDR2 FQNNGV. The V segment lost 4 bases and the J segment 4 bases; nucleotides outside the gene matches: 4. The chain's CDR3 is CASSYRTSGGYNEQFF. DNA of the CDR3: TGTGCCAGCAGCTACCGGACTAGCGGGGGTTACAATGAGCAGTTCTTC.

The rearrangement uses TRBV5-1 and TRBJ1-4; weak D call: TRBD1 (6 bases). Germline CDR1 SGHRS, CDR2 YFSETQ. The CDR3 has 15 residues. V lost 0 bases, J lost 8 bases, and 14 bases lay in between. The CDR3 DNA follows: TGCGCCAGCAGCTTGGGCGGGGGGCCGGTGGAAAAACTGTTTTTT. Protein product: CASSLGGGPVEKLFF.

This chain connects TRBV28 to TRBJ2-7; unclear D gene. CDR1 and CDR2 (germline): MDHEN, SYDVKM. V lost 3 bases and J lost 2, with 8 bases in between. The CDR3 runs 13 residues. This CDR3 is CASSLNSPYEQYF. For the CDR3, the DNA is TGTGCCAGCAGTTTGAACAGTCCCTACGAGCAGTACTTC.

For the CDR3, the DNA is TGTGCCAGCAGCTTCGCGGACAGGATTAACTATGGCTACACCTTC. Its translation: CASSFADRINYGYTF. The chain joins TRBV5-8 to TRBJ1-2; TRBD1 aligns across 7 bases. This CDR3 spans 15 amino acids. Per germline, CDR1 SGHTS and CDR2 YDEGEE. J lost 1 base, V lost 2 bases, and 5 bases had no gene match.

V is TRBV6-4 and J is TRBJ1-2; a weak D match, TRBD1 (6 bases). Germline V CDR1 and CDR2: MRHNA, SNTAGT. The CDR3 is 15 amino acids. V was cut by 6 bases and J by 0 bases, with 14 bases left in between. The CDR3 is CASRAGQSPNYGYTF. CDR3 nucleotide sequence: TGTGCCAGCAGGGCAGGACAGTCACCTAACTATGGCTACACCTTC.